This TCR beta chain appears in the sequencing data of a study of liver allograft versus peripheral blood T cells. Study-level background: Liver transplant recipients had T cell receptor repertoires compared between transplanted liver and peripheral blood. Study conclusions and caveats: Liver allograft T cell receptor repertoires were reported to differ from peripheral blood repertoires.

This clonotype is deemed medium-sized. Its antigen is as yet unknown. In TCRdb, the reads were re-called with MiXCR into one record per CDR3 protein. Counted here are about 3,800 distinct CDR3 sequences, around 14% occurring once; the ten biggest clones make up about an eighth. V was shortened by 3 bases and J by 3 bases, with 9 bases between the two germline ends. The CDR3 covers 13 residues. Germline assignment: CDR1 MNHEY and CDR2 SMNVEV (reference sequence). The rearrangement uses TRBV27 and TRBJ2-7; no firm D call. The source is a human patient who had a liver transplant. The T cells may come from the graft donor. CDR3 sequence (DNA): TGTGCCAGCAGTTTCGCAGCCCTCTACGAGCAGTACTTC. Its translation: CASSFAALYEQYF.